This TCR beta chain was identified during a study of shared clonotypes between healthy human individuals (TCRdb year 2020). About the investigation overall: A few men and a couple of women, aged 18 to 49 years, made up the cohort. To increase sequencing depth and limit assay-specific biases, different laboratories used diverse techniques to prepare libraries and sequence TCR repertoires. To estimate repertoire size and how much clonotype sharing occurs between individuals, the study deeply sequenced the blood TCR repertoires of several healthy adults. For each donor, CD4 naive and CD4 memory were each given three plates, CD8 naive was given two plates, and CD8 memory was given one plate. Each donor's leukapheresis produced roughly between roughly 0.85 and 10 billion PBMCs. General study outcomes and caveats: Pairwise subsampling indicated that sequencing depth was expected to affect the degree of clonotype sharing among donors. Sampling was limited to blood, and TCR repertoires in tissue likely differ from TCR repertoires in blood. When a handful of donors were compared, the shared fraction of clonotypes was around 5.1% for naive CD4, around 3.6% for naive CD8, 2% to 2.5% for memory CD4, and 0.35% to 0.4% for memory CD8. Compared with non-shared clonotypes, the clonotypes found in all four sorted-subset donors had higher generation probabilities. Naive subsets generally had larger estimated clonotype richness than memory subsets did. Because the study included a small number of donors, the genetic and exposure-history diversity represented was limited. Rarefaction of sorted-subset datasets indicated incomplete sequencing despite the large sequencing depth.

Using the deep immunoSEQ assay, multiplex PCR amplified TCR CDR3 regions from genomic DNA. Extracted genomic DNA from each cell subset was distributed evenly across all wells of several immunoSEQ 96-well plates, and each plate was treated as a replicate. Each replicate PCR for sorted subsets received about 220 ng genomic DNA, equal to around 32,000 T cell genomes. Purified libraries were quantified with a Qubit 3.0 fluorometer, sized on a Bioanalyzer 2100, and re-quantified with the KAPA Library Quantification kit. Every immunoSEQ 96-well plate was sequenced on a separate single-read 150-cycle Illumina NextSeq 550 flow cell. Processing in the source paper ran as follows. Because the immunoSEQ output included only junctional sequences and no quality scores, the filtering could not be the same as the filtering used for full-length reads. Sequences were annotated with PyIR, a Python wrapper for IgBLAST v1.9, using IMGT germline references to assign V/J genes and CDR3. Reads were filtered out if the reads had weak V/J assignments (E-value above 1e-6), no CDR3, stop codons, out-of-frame junctions, or ambiguous translated residues. V3J clonotypes were defined as sequences sharing an identical inferred V gene, J gene, and CDR3 amino acid sequence. Percentage overlap between repertoires was computed as shared unique clonotypes divided by the size of the smaller repertoire. Richness of each repertoire was evaluated using RTK rarefaction, the Chao1 estimator, and Recon v2.1 estimates of unobserved clonotypes. OLGA was used to compute generation probabilities for all TCRbeta clonotypes that the gDNA method yielded from a few donors. TCRdb's version of the immuneACCESS table is confined to in-frame rearrangements and falls short of the full clone set. An unresolved V gene accounts for under half of the shortfall where checked; the remainder is of unknown origin. V and J calls plus clone size are reproduced from that table; the DNA served to infer D and trimming. Here the sample has about 680,000 clones; around 74% occur a single time. The ten largest clones capture less than 2% of the sample.

Healthy HIV-negative adults with no recently reported acute infections or vaccinations were included as donors. Every donor was a Caucasian adult living in Nashville, Tennessee, USA. CD4+ T cells were enriched by magnetic negative selection; naive cells were then positively selected on CD45RA, and the negative fraction formed the memory subset. After blood collection by leukapheresis, PBMCs were isolated using Ficoll-Histopaque density gradient centrifugation and then cryopreserved in the vapor phase of liquid nitrogen. Analytical flow cytometry was used to check the purity and quantity of each magnetically sorted T cell population. Genomic DNA was isolated from each sorted fraction and quantified by UV absorbance on a Nanodrop 2000c. CDR1 and CDR2, looked up from the germline V gene, are SNHLY and FYNNEI. Reading from cysteine to phenylalanine, the CDR3 counts 14 amino acids. Of all the DNA, just the CDR3 is kept, 42 bases in frame from base 1. V sheds 6 bases and J sheds 0 bases, leaving 11 bases between their ends.

Points on this clone: Its antigen target is currently unknown. Per-base qualities were not stored, and no clone one base away is much larger.

Sequencing was performed on memory CD4+ T cells sorted from blood. The cell subset or site label, read with the paper, signifies: CD45RA-negative fraction. The chain is encoded by TRBV2 joined to TRBJ1-2; TRBD1 is a possible D gene, resting on 6 matching bases. This TCR was sampled from a woman in her twenties or thirties in good health. The nucleotide sequence is TGTGCCAGCAGGCAGGGGATTACTAACTATGGCTACACCTTC. The translation is CASRQGITNYGYTF.